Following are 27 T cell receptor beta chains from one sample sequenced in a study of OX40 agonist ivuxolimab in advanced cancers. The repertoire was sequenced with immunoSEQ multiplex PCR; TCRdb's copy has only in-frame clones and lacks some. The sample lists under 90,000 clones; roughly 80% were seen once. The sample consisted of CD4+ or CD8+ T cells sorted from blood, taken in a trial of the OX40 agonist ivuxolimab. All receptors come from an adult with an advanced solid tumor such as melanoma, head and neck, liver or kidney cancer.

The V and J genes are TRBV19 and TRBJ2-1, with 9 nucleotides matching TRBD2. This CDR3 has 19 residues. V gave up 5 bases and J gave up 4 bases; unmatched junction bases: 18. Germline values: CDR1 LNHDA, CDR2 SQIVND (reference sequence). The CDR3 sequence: CASSATDSGGSRWYNEQFF. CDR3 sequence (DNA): TGTGCCAGTAGTGCCACCGATAGCGGGGGATCCAGGTGGTACAATGAGCAGTTCTTC.

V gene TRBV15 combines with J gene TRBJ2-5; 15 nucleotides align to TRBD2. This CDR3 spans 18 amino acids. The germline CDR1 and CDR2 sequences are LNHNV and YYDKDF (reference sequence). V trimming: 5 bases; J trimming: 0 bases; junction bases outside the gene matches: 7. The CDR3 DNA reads TGTGCCACCAGCGGGGGACTAGCGGGGGGTAATAACCAAGAGACCCAGTACTTC. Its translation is CATSGGLAGGNNQETQYF. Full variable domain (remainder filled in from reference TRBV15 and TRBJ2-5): DAMVIQNPRYQVTQFGKPVTLSCSQTLNHNVMYWYQQKSSQAPKLLFHYYDKDFNNEADTPDNFQSRRPNTSFCFLDIRSPGLGDTAMYLCATSGGLAGGNNQETQYFGPGTRLLVL.

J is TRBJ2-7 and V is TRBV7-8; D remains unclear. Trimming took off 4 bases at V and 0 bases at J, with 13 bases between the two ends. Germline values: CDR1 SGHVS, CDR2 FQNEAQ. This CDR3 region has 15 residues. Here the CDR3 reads CASSSGQRSSYEQYF. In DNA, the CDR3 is TGTGCCAGCAGCTCCGGGCAGCGCAGCTCCTACGAGCAGTACTTC.

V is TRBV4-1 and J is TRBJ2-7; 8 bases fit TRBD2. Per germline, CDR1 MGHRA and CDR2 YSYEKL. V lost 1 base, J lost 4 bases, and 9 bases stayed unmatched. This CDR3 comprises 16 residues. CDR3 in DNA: TGCGCCAGCAGCCAAGGACAGAGTGCGGGGGGATACGAGCAGTACTTC. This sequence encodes CASSQGQSAGGYEQYF.

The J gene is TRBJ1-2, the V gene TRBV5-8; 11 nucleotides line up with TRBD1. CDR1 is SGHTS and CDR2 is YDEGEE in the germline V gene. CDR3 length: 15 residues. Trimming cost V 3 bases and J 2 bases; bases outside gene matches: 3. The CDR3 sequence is CASSSGQGGNYGYTF. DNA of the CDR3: TGTGCCAGCAGCTCGGGACAGGGGGGCAACTATGGCTACACCTTC. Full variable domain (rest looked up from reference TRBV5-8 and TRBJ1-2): EAGVTQSPTHLIKTRGQQATLRCSPISGHTSVYWYQQALGLGLQFLLWYDEGEERNRGNFPPRFSGRQFPNYSSELNVNALELEDSALYLCASSSGQGGNYGYTFGSGTRLTVV.

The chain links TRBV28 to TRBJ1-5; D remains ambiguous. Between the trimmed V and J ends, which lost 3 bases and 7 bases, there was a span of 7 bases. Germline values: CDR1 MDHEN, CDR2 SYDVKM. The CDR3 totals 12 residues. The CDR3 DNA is TGTGCCAGCAGTTTGCTCGGGCAGCCCCAGCATTTT. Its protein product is CASSLLGQPQHF.

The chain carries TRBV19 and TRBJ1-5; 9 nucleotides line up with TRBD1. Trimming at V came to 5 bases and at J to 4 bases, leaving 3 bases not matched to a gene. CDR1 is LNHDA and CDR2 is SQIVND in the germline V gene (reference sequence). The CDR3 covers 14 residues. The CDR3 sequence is CASSVTGGNQPQHF. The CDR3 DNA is TGTGCCAGTAGTGTGACAGGGGGGAATCAGCCCCAGCATTTT.

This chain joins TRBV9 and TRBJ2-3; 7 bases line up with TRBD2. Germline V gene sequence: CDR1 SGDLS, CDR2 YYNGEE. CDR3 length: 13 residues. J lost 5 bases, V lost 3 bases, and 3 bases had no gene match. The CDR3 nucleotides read TGTGCCAGCAGCGGTATAGCGGGAGATACGCAGTATTTT. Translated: CASSGIAGDTQYF.

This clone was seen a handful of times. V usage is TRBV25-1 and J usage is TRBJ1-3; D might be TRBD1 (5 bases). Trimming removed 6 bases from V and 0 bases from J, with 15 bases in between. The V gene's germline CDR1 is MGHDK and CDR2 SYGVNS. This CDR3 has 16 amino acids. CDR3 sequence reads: CASSGRDGFSGNTIYF. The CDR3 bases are TGTGCCAGCAGCGGTCGGGACGGCTTCTCTGGAAACACCATATATTTT.

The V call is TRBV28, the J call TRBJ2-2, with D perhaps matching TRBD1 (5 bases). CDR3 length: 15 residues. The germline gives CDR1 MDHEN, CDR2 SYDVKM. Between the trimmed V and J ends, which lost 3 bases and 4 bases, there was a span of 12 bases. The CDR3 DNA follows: TGTGCCAGCAGTTTGACTTGGCAGGGCACCGGGGAGCTGTTTTTT. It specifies CASSLTWQGTGELFF. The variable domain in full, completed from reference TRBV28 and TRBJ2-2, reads DVKVTQSSRYLVKRTGEKVFLECVQDMDHENMFWYRQDPGLGLRLIYFSYDVKMKEKGDIPEGYSVSREKKERFSLILESASTNQTSMYLCASSLTWQGTGELFFGEGSRLTVL.

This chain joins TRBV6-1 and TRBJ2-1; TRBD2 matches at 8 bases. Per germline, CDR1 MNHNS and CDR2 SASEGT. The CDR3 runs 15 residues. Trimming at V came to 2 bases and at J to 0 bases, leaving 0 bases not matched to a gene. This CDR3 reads CASSELAGSYNEQFF. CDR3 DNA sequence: TGTGCCAGCAGTGAACTAGCGGGCTCCTACAATGAGCAGTTCTTC.

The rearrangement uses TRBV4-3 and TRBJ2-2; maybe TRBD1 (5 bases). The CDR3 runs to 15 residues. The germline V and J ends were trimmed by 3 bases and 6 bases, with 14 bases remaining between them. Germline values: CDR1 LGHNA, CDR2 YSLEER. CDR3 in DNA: TGCGCCAGCAGCCATCTAAGGCAGGGTTCCGGGGAGCTGTTTTTT. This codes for CASSHLRQGSGELFF.

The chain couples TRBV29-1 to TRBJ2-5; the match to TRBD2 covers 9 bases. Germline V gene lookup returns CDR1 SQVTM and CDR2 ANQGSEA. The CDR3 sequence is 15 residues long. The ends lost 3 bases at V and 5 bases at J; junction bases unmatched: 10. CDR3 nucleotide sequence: TGCAGCGTTGACCGAGGCGGGAGGGCCAGGGAGACCCAGTACTTC. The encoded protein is CSVDRGGRARETQYF.

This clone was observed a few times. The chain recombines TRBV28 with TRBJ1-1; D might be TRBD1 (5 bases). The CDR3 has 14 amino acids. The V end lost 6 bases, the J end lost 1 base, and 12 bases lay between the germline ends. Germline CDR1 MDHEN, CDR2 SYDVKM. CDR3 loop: CASSTRAGNTEAFF. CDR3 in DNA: TGTGCCAGCAGCACCAGGGCAGGGAACACTGAAGCTTTCTTT.

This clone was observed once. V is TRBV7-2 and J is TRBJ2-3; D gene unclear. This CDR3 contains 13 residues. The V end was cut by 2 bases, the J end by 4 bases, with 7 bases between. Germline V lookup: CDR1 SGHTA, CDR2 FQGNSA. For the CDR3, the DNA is TGTGCCAGCAGCTTACGAATGGCAGATACGCAGTATTTT. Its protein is CASSLRMADTQYF.

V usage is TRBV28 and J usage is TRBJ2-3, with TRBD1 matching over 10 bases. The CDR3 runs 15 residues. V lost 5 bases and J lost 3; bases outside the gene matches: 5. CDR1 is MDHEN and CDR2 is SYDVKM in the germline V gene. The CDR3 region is CASSPTGGRTDTQYF. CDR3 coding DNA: TGTGCCAGCAGTCCGACAGGGGGCAGGACAGATACGCAGTATTTT.

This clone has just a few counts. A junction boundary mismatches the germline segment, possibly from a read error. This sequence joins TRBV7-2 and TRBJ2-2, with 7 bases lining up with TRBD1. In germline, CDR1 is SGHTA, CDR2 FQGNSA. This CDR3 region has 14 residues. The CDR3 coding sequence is TGTGCCAGCCGCTTGGACAGGATAGCTGGGGAGCTGTTTTTT. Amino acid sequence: CASRLDRIAGELFF.

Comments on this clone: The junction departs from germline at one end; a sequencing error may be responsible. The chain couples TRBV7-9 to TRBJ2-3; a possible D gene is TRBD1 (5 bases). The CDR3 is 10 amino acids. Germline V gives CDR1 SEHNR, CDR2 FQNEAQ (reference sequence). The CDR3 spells CASSPVLGHF. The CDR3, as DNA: TGTGCCAGCAGCCCAGTCTTGGGGCATTTT.

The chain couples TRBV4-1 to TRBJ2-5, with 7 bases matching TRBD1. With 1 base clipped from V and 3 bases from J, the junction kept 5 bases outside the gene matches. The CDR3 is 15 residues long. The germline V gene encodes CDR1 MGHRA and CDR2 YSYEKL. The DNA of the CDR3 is TGCGCCAGCAGCCAAGTATGGCAGGGGGAAGAGACCCAGTACTTC. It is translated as CASSQVWQGEETQYF.

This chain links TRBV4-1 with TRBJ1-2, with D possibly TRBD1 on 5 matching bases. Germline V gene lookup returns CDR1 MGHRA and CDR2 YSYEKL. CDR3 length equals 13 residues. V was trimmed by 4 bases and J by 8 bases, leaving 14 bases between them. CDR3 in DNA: TGCGCCAGCAGCCCCCAGGGAGGCAAGGGCTACACCTTC. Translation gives CASSPQGGKGYTF.

The CDR3 nucleotides read TGTGCCAGCAGTAAACGTGGACAGGGGCGAGGAAATGAAAAACTGTTTTTT. Translating it yields CASSKRGQGRGNEKLFF. This rearrangement joins TRBV28 to TRBJ1-4, with 9 bases that match TRBD1. V shed 5 bases and J 5 bases; nucleotides not matched to a gene: 12. Germline values: CDR1 MDHEN, CDR2 SYDVKM. CDR3 length equals 17 residues.

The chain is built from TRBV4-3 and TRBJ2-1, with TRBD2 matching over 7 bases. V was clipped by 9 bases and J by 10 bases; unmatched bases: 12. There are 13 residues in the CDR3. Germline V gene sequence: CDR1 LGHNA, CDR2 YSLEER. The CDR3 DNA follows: TGCGCCAGTCGGACTAGTAACTCAGAGGAGCAGTTCTTC. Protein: CASRTSNSEEQFF.

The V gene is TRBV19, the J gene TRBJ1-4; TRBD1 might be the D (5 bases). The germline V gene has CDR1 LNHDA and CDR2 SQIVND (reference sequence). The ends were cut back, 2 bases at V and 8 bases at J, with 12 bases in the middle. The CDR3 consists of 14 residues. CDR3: CASSIPGVSEKLFF. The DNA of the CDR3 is TGTGCCAGTAGTATACCGGGGGTGTCCGAAAAACTGTTTTTT.

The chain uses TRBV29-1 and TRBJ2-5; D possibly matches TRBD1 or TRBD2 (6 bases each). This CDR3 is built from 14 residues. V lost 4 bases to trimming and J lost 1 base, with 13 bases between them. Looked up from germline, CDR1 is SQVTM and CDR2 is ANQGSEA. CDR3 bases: TGCAGCGTTGGCGAGGGGGGCTTCCAAGAGACCCAGTACTTC. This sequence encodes CSVGEGGFQETQYF.

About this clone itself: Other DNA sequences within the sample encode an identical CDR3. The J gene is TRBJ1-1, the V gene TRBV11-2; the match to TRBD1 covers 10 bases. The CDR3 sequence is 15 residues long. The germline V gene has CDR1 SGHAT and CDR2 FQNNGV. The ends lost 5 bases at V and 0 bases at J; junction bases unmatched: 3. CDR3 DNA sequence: TGTGCCAGCAGCCGGACAGGGGGATTGAACACTGAAGCTTTCTTT. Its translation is CASSRTGGLNTEAFF.

This CDR3 is CSVGEGGYGYTF. CDR3 nucleotides: TGCAGCGTTGGAGAGGGAGGCTATGGCTACACCTTC. This chain links TRBV29-1 with TRBJ1-2; unclear D gene. This CDR3 has 12 amino acids. Germline values: CDR1 SQVTM, CDR2 ANQGSEA. V lost 4 bases, J lost 4 bases, and 10 bases lay in between.

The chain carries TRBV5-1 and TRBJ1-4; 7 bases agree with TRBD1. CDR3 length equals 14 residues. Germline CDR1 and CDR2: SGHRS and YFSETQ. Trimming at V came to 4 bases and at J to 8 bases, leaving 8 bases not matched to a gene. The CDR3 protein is CASSPGQVYEKLFF. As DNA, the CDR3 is TGCGCCAGCAGCCCCGGACAGGTCTACGAAAAACTGTTTTTT.